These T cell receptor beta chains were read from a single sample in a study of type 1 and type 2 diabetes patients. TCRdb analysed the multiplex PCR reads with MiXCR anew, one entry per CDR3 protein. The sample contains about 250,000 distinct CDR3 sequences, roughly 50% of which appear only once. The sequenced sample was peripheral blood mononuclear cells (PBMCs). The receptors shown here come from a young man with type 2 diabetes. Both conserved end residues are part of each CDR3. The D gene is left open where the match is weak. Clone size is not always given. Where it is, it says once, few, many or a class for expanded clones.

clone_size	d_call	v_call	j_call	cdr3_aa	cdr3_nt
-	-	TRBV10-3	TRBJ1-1	CAISPTTTGWSTEAFF	TGTGCCATCAGTCCCACAACGACAGGATGGAGCACTGAAGCTTTCTTT
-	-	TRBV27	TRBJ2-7	CASSLLGTSYEQYF	TGTGCCAGCAGTTTACTGGGGACCTCCTACGAGCAGTACTTC
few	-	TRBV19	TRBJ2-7	CASSTTSRGSENYEQYF	TGTGCCAGTAGTACAACCTCCAGGGGTTCGGAGAACTACGAGCAGTACTTC
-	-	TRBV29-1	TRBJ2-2	CSVAGTGTGELFF	TGCAGCGTCGCCGGGACGGGGACCGGGGAGCTGTTTTTT
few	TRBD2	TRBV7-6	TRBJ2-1	CASSPEREMMNEQFF	TGTGCCAGCAGCCCGGAGCGGGAGATGATGAATGAGCAGTTCTTC
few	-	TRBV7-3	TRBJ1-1	CASGPGVGTEAFF	TGTGCCAGCGGTCCTGGGGTCGGCACTGAAGCTTTCTTT
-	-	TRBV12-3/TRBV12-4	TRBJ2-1	CASSLVLAGAYEQFF	TGTGCCAGCAGTTTAGTTCTTGCGGGGGCCTATGAGCAGTTCTTC
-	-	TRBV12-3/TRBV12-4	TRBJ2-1	CASSAEADSYNEQFF	TGTGCCAGCAGTGCGGAAGCGGACTCCTACAATGAGCAGTTCTTC
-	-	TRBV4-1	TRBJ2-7	CASSQALVRTSYEQYF	TGCGCCAGCAGCCAAGCTCTTGTTCGGACTTCCTACGAGCAGTACTTC
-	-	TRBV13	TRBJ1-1	CASSFNQGIGTEAFF	TGTGCCAGCAGCTTTAATCAGGGAATCGGCACTGAAGCTTTCTTT
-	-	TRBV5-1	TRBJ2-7	CASSLGDTTYEQYF	TGCGCCAGCAGCTTGGGGGACACCACCTACGAGCAGTACTTC
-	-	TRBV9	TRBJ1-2	CASSGGIQGLANYGYTF	TGTGCCAGCAGCGGAGGCATACAGGGCTTAGCTAACTATGGCTACACCTTC
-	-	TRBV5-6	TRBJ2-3	CASNSDTASRLTDTQYF	TGTGCCAGCAACTCAGATACGGCTAGCCGTCTCACAGATACGCAGTATTTT
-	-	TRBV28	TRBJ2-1	CASSPHTINEQFF	TGTGCCAGCAGCCCCCACACCATTAACGAGCAGTTCTTC
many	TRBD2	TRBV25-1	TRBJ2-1	CASAGTSGYNEQFF	TGTGCCAGCGCAGGGACTAGCGGTTACAATGAGCAGTTCTTC
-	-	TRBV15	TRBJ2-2	CATSREGRTGELFF	TGTGCCACCAGCAGAGAGGGCCGAACCGGGGAGCTGTTTTTT
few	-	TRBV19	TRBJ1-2	CASSLSSGPARAGTF	-
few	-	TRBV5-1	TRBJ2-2	CASSLEVTGELFF	TGTGCCAGCAGCTTAGAGGTTACCGGGGAGCTGTTTTTT
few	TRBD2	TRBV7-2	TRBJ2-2	CASSVGVAGGQSGELFF	TGTGCCAGCAGCGTCGGCGTAGCGGGAGGGCAGTCCGGGGAGCTGTTTTTT
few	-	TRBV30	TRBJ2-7	CAWRLYGEQYF	TGTGCCTGGAGGCTATACGGCGAGCAGTACTTC
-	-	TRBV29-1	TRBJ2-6	CSVLERAGANVLTF	TGCAGCGTACTGGAGAGGGCTGGGGCCAACGTCCTGACTTTC
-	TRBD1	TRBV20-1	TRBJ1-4	CSASPPTGSVKLFF	TGCAGTGCTAGCCCCCCGACAGGGTCGGTGAAACTGTTTTTT
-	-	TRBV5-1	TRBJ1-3	CASSPAPISGNTIYF	TGCGCCAGCAGCCCGGCCCCCATCTCTGGAAACACCATATATTTT
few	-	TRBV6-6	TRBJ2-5	CASTRGEETQYF	TGTGCCAGCACAAGGGGGGAGGAGACCCAGTACTTC
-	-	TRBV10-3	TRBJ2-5	CASSPTGGGQETQYF	TGTGCCAGCAGCCCCACGGGGGGCGGCCAAGAGACCCAGTACTTC
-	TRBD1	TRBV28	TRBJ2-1	CASSWGQSYNEQFF	TGTGCCAGCAGTTGGGGACAGTCGTACAATGAGCAGTTCTTC
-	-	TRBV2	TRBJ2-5	CASRTQGPEETQHF	TGTGCCAGCAGGACCCAGGGACCCGAAGAGACCCAGCACTTC
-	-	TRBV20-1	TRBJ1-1	CSARYLRDTEAFF	TGCAGTGCTAGATACTTGAGGGACACTGAAGCTTTCTTT
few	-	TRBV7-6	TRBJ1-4	CASSLDSRRQGLNEKLFF	TGTGCCAGCAGCTTAGACTCAAGGAGGCAGGGGTTGAATGAAAAACTGTTTTTT
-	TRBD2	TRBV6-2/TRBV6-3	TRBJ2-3	CASSYGLAGATESTDTQYF	TGTGCCAGCAGTTACGGCCTAGCGGGGGCTACAGAAAGCACAGATACGCAGTATTTT
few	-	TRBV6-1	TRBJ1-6	CASSEDGYNSPLHF	TGTGCCAGCAGTGAGGACGGCTATAATTCACCCCTCCACTTT
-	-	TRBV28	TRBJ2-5	CASSLYRGSETQYF	TGTGCCAGCAGTTTATACAGAGGGTCAGAGACCCAGTACTTC